The 31 T cell receptor beta chains listed next were all sequenced from one sample in a study of T cells in localized non-small cell lung cancer. Clones were read by immunoSEQ multiplex PCR, and TCRdb kept only the in-frame ones, dropping some. Here the sample spans about 13,000 clones, about 30% being singletons. Source: lung tumor tissue, taken before any cancer treatment. These receptors were obtained from a female donor older than 55 with stage I lung adenocarcinoma.

V gene TRBV11-3 combines with J gene TRBJ2-7; D is perhaps TRBD2 (7 bases). Germline values: CDR1 SGHNT, CDR2 YENEEA. The CDR3 length is 16 residues. V dropped 4 bases and J dropped 0 bases, with 16 bases sitting between them. CDR3 bases: TGTGCCAGCAGCTCTGGTTGGGGGGGCTTCTCCTACGAGCAGTACTTC. Protein product: CASSSGWGGFSYEQYF.

The chain links TRBV5-1 to TRBJ1-1; 7 positions agree with TRBD1. The germline V gene encodes CDR1 SGHRS and CDR2 YFSETQ. This CDR3 contains 14 residues. V was clipped by 6 bases and J by 0 bases; unmatched bases: 5. The chain's CDR3 is CASTGGWVNTEAFF. The CDR3 DNA reads TGCGCCAGCACAGGGGGGTGGGTGAACACTGAAGCTTTCTTT.

The genes are TRBV6-8 and TRBJ1-4; D unresolved. V was clipped by 0 bases and J by 8 bases, with 19 bases between them. Per germline, CDR1 MNHGY and CDR2 SAAAGT. CDR3 length: 17 amino acids. In DNA, the CDR3 is TGTGCCAGCAGTTACTCGATAGGTCCAGGTGACGCGGAAAAACTGTTTTTT. Translating gives CASSYSIGPGDAEKLFF.

This chain uses TRBV11-3 with TRBJ1-4, with 10 bases aligning to TRBD1. V was pared by 5 bases and J by 7 bases, with 10 bases of the junction left unmatched. Germline CDR1 SGHNT, CDR2 YENEEA. The CDR3 has 16 residues. CDR3 nucleotide sequence: TGTGCCAGCAGCGTACTGACAGGGGGCTTGGGTGAAAAACTGTTTTTT. This encodes CASSVLTGGLGEKLFF.

This clone has just a few counts. The rearrangement joins TRBV11-3 to TRBJ1-1, with D uncertain. Germline CDR1 and CDR2: SGHNT and YENEEA. The length of the CDR3 is 14 residues. Trimming pared 0 bases from V and 2 bases from J, leaving 7 bases between. CDR3 DNA: TGTGCCAGCAGCTTAGAAGACGATAACACTGAAGCTTTCTTT. Amino acids: CASSLEDDNTEAFF. Complete variable domain (other parts from reference TRBV11-3 and TRBJ1-1): EAGVVQSPRYKIIEKKQPVAFWCNPISGHNTLYWYLQNLGQGPELLIRYENEEAVDDSQLPKDRFSAERLKGVDSTLKIQPAELGDSAVYLCASSLEDDNTEAFFGQGTRLTVV.

This chain links TRBV10-1 with TRBJ1-5; D ambiguous. The length of the CDR3 is 13 residues. V was clipped by 7 bases and J by 0 bases, with 7 bases between them. Germline loops: CDR1 WNHNN, CDR2 SYGVQD (reference sequence). The CDR3 protein is CASNDDSNQPQHF. CDR3 sequence (DNA): TGCGCCAGCAATGACGATAGCAATCAGCCCCAGCATTTT.

This clone was seen a handful of times. The gene calls are TRBV6-8 and TRBJ1-5; D possibly corresponds to TRBD1 (6 bases). The CDR3 runs 14 residues. Trimming cost V 5 bases and J 5 bases, with 13 bases left between them. CDR1 and CDR2 (germline): MNHGY, SAAAGT. The CDR3 bases are TGTGCCAGCAGTCCTCGTGGGGGCGATCAGCCCCAGCATTTT. Its translation: CASSPRGGDQPQHF.

This clone was seen only a few times. The chain employs TRBV11-3 and TRBJ2-1; D is perhaps TRBD2 (7 bases). The CDR3 spans 15 residues. V lost 0 bases and J lost 9, with 15 bases in between. The germline gives CDR1 SGHNT, CDR2 YENEEA. Here the CDR3 DNA reads TGTGCCAGCAGCTTAGAGGGGGGGCTTGGGAGTGAGCAGTTCTTC. It translates to CASSLEGGLGSEQFF. Full variable domain (outside the CDR3, taken from reference TRBV11-3 and TRBJ2-1): EAGVVQSPRYKIIEKKQPVAFWCNPISGHNTLYWYLQNLGQGPELLIRYENEEAVDDSQLPKDRFSAERLKGVDSTLKIQPAELGDSAVYLCASSLEGGLGSEQFFGPGTRLTVL.

A few counts support this clone. The V and J genes are TRBV5-1 and TRBJ1-3; no clear D gene. V lost 2 bases, J lost 4 bases, and 16 bases lay in between. In germline, CDR1 is SGHRS, CDR2 YFSETQ. This CDR3 comprises 16 residues. CDR3 sequence (DNA): TGCGCCAGCAGCTTAAATCCGTTTAGTACCGGAAACACCATATATTTT. Encoded protein: CASSLNPFSTGNTIYF.

This clone has more than one count but fewer than ten. The chain carries TRBV11-3 and TRBJ1-6; tentatively, D is TRBD1 (5 bases). The CDR3 sequence is 17 residues long. The ends were cut back, 2 bases at V and 0 bases at J, with 11 bases in the middle. The germline V gene encodes CDR1 SGHNT and CDR2 YENEEA. CDR3 amino acids: CASSLRTRSSYNSPLHF. The CDR3, as DNA: TGTGCCAGCAGCTTAAGGACACGAAGCTCCTATAATTCACCCCTCCACTTT. Full variable domain (missing parts from reference TRBV11-3 and TRBJ1-6): EAGVVQSPRYKIIEKKQPVAFWCNPISGHNTLYWYLQNLGQGPELLIRYENEEAVDDSQLPKDRFSAERLKGVDSTLKIQPAELGDSAVYLCASSLRTRSSYNSPLHFGNGTRLTVT.

The chain recombines TRBV14 with TRBJ1-5, with 7 bases lining up with TRBD1. V lost 6 bases and J lost 5; bases outside the gene matches: 10. Germline V gene sequence: CDR1 SGHDN, CDR2 FVKESK. The CDR3 runs to 15 residues. CDR3 sequence: CASSQRGGLDQPQHF. The CDR3 DNA reads as TGTGCCAGCAGTCAGAGAGGGGGCCTGGATCAGCCCCAGCATTTT.

V gene TRBV19 combines with J gene TRBJ1-5; the D gene is possibly TRBD1 (5 bases). Germline V gene data show CDR1 as LNHDA and CDR2 as SQIVND (reference sequence). The CDR3 covers 14 residues. Trimming removed 9 bases from V and 6 bases from J, with 18 bases in between. CDR3 protein: CASRRGDRVQPQHF. The CDR3 DNA follows: TGTGCCAGCCGGCGGGGGGATCGTGTTCAGCCCCAGCATTTT.

Points on this clone: Sequence at one end of the junction differs from germline and may be a read error. This chain links TRBV30 with TRBJ1-1, with D unclear. The germline V gene encodes CDR1 GTSNPN and CDR2 SVGIG (reference sequence). CDR3 length: 12 residues. As DNA, the CDR3 is TGTGTCTGGAGTCCCTCGGTGTGGGTTGCTTTCTTT. This sequence encodes CVWSPSVWVAFF. The full variable domain, its missing parts supplied by reference TRBV30 and TRBJ1-1, is SQTIHQWPATLVQPVGSPLSLECTVEGTSNPNLYWYRQAAGRGLQLLFYSVGIGQISSEVPQNLSASRPQDRQFILSSKKLLLSDSGFYLCVWSPSVWVAFFGQGTRLTVV.

The table lists this clone with a few counts. V gene TRBV30 combines with J gene TRBJ1-2, with D possibly being TRBD1 (5 bases). V was clipped by 4 bases and J by 3 bases, with 15 bases between them. Germline-derived CDR1 and CDR2 are GTSNPN and SVGIG (reference sequence). CDR3 length: 14 residues. CDR3 coding DNA: TGTGCCTGGAATGCGGGACGGGGAGACTATGGCTACACCTTC. Its protein is CAWNAGRGDYGYTF. Combining the CDR3 with reference TRBV30 and TRBJ1-2 gives the whole variable domain SQTIHQWPATLVQPVGSPLSLECTVEGTSNPNLYWYRQAAGRGLQLLFYSVGIGQISSEVPQNLSASRPQDRQFILSSKKLLLSDSGFYLCAWNAGRGDYGYTFGSGTRLTVV.

The V gene is TRBV11-3, the J gene TRBJ2-1; D unresolved. This CDR3 is 14 amino acids long. V was shortened by 3 bases and J by 5 bases, with 11 bases between the two germline ends. CDR1 is SGHNT, CDR2 YENEEA, per germline. In nucleotides, the CDR3 is TGTGCCAGCAGCTTGGATGTGTTTGACAATGAGCAGTTCTTC. It is translated as CASSLDVFDNEQFF.

The chain recombines TRBV5-1 with TRBJ2-3; 13 bases line up with TRBD2. Losses at the gene ends were 4 bases for V and 4 bases for J; bases not matched to a gene: 3. This CDR3 has 15 amino acids. The germline V gene encodes CDR1 SGHRS and CDR2 YFSETQ. For the CDR3, the DNA is TGCGCCAGCAGCATTGGACTAGCGGGAGCAGATACGCAGTATTTT. It specifies CASSIGLAGADTQYF.

The V and J genes are TRBV19 and TRBJ1-5; TRBD1 is a possible D gene (6 bases). The CDR3 consists of 15 residues. Germline assignment: CDR1 LNHDA and CDR2 SQIVND (reference sequence). V lost 3 bases and J lost 4, with 13 bases in between. This chain's CDR3 is CASSMEQGANQPQHF. As DNA, the CDR3 is TGTGCCAGTAGTATGGAACAGGGTGCAAATCAGCCCCAGCATTTT.

There are a few counts of this clone. This chain links TRBV11-3 with TRBJ2-7, with D perhaps TRBD1 (6 bases). In germline, CDR1 is SGHNT, CDR2 YENEEA. CDR3 length equals 14 residues. Trimming took 5 bases from V and 3 from J, leaving 14 bases between them. CDR3 region: CASSQRGSSYEQYF. For the CDR3, the DNA is TGTGCCAGCAGCCAAAGGGGGAGCAGCTACGAGCAGTACTTC.

This clone is judged medium-sized (0.01 to 0.1%). J is TRBJ1-1 and V is TRBV11-3; weak D call: TRBD1 (5 bases). Germline V CDR1 and CDR2: SGHNT, YENEEA. The V end lost 5 bases, the J end lost 1 base, and 14 bases lay between the germline ends. This CDR3 has 15 residues. CDR3 DNA sequence: TGTGCCAGCAGCCCGGTGGGGGTTCGGAACACTGAAGCTTTCTTT. This translates into CASSPVGVRNTEAFF. The full variable domain, with the rest looked up from reference TRBV11-3 and TRBJ1-1, is EAGVVQSPRYKIIEKKQPVAFWCNPISGHNTLYWYLQNLGQGPELLIRYENEEAVDDSQLPKDRFSAERLKGVDSTLKIQPAELGDSAVYLCASSPVGVRNTEAFFGQGTRLTVV.

This sequence joins TRBV19 and TRBJ1-5; D is unresolved. This CDR3 contains 14 residues. Germline values: CDR1 LNHDA, CDR2 SQIVND (reference sequence). V lost 6 bases and J lost 0, with 9 bases in between. CDR3 region: CASRKTSSNQPQHF. The CDR3 nucleotides read TGTGCCAGTAGGAAGACAAGTAGCAATCAGCCCCAGCATTTT.

This clone was seen a few times. The chain carries TRBV11-3 and TRBJ2-2, with D maybe TRBD1 (6 bases). CDR3 length equals 15 residues. Germline CDR1 is SGHNT and CDR2 is YENEEA. V lost 7 bases and J 3 bases, leaving 15 bases between the germline ends. The CDR3, as DNA: TGTGCCAGCACCCCCGGACAGAGATACACCGGGGAGCTGTTTTTT. Translated: CASTPGQRYTGELFF.

This clone turned up a few times. The V and J genes are TRBV11-3 and TRBJ2-2; D may correspond to TRBD1 or TRBD2 (6 bases each). Per the germline V gene, CDR1 is SGHNT and CDR2 is YENEEA. The CDR3 totals 16 residues. V lost 5 bases and J 2 bases, leaving 15 bases between the germline ends. The CDR3 sequence: CASSPRRGVNTGELFF. DNA of the CDR3: TGTGCCAGCAGCCCTCGGAGGGGGGTCAACACCGGGGAGCTGTTTTTT.

The rearrangement links TRBV6-8 to TRBJ1-1; D ambiguous. Trimming cost V 5 bases and J 4 bases, with 11 bases left between them. The CDR3 totals 13 residues. The germline V gene has CDR1 MNHGY and CDR2 SAAAGT. The CDR3 is CASSPPRSTEAFF. The CDR3 bases are TGTGCCAGCAGTCCCCCCCGGAGCACTGAAGCTTTCTTT.

This clone was seen a few times. The chain joins TRBV9 to TRBJ2-5; D is unresolved. The CDR3 length is 14 residues. CDR1 and CDR2 from the germline V gene are SGDLS and YYNGEE. Trimming shortened V by 5 bases and J by 7 bases, and 18 bases separated the two germline ends. The CDR3 bases are TGTGCCAGCAGAATCGAACAGCCCATGGGGACCCAGTACTTC. Protein sequence: CASRIEQPMGTQYF.

The chain carries TRBV30 and TRBJ1-6; 7 nucleotides match TRBD1. V trimming: 0 bases; J trimming: 7 bases; junction bases outside the gene matches: 9. The CDR3 loop spans 16 amino acids. Germline V CDR1 and CDR2: GTSNPN, SVGIG (reference sequence). As DNA, the CDR3 is TGTGCCTGGAGTGTCCTCGGACAGGAGGAAAATTCACCCCTCCACTTT. It codes for CAWSVLGQEENSPLHF.

In this sample, this clone turned up a few times. The chain employs TRBV1 and TRBJ2-7; the table calls TRBD2, which could not be checked here. TRBV1 is marked as a pseudogene. CDR3 length equals 13 residues. The CDR3: CASSHSTLREQYF. Here the CDR3 DNA reads TGCGCCAGCAGCCATAGCACTTTGCGCGAGCAGTACTTC.

At least ten counts were recorded for this clone. This chain joins TRBV11-3 and TRBJ1-2, with 8 bases aligning to TRBD1. The CDR3 consists of 16 residues. CDR1 and CDR2 from the germline V gene are SGHNT and YENEEA. Trimming removed 5 bases from V and 6 bases from J; junction bases left unmatched: 14. The CDR3 protein is CASSLDRVRGKNGYTF. For the CDR3, the DNA is TGTGCCAGCAGCCTGGACAGGGTCAGGGGAAAGAATGGCTACACCTTC.

This chain connects TRBV1 to TRBJ2-7; TRBD2, the table's D call, was not compared with the DNA. TRBV1 is assigned pseudogene status. This CDR3 has 16 residues. CDR3 amino acids: CASSRTEAGVSYEQYF. CDR3 DNA: TGCGCCAGCAGCCGAACCGAGGCGGGGGTCTCCTACGAGCAGTACTTC.

This clone was detected a few times. This sequence joins TRBV6-8 and TRBJ2-7; D not certain. Germline CDR1 and CDR2: MNHGY and SAAAGT. The CDR3 totals 13 residues. Trimming removed 9 bases at V and 3 bases at J, with 15 bases between. The CDR3 sequence: CASIDGNFYEQYF. The CDR3 region has the DNA TGTGCCAGTATAGACGGAAATTTCTACGAGCAGTACTTC.

In regard to this clone: A read error may produce the germline difference seen at one junction end. The CDR3: CTSSYSERGEAFF. CDR3 nucleotides: TGTACCAGCAGTTACTCAGAGAGGGGGGAAGCTTTCTTT. This chain connects TRBV6-8 to TRBJ1-1; D is possibly TRBD1 (6 bases). Germline CDR1 is MNHGY and CDR2 is SAAAGT. The CDR3 runs to 13 residues.

This clone was seen a handful of times. The V call is TRBV11-3, the J call TRBJ2-7; D is possibly TRBD1 or TRBD2 (5 bases each). The CDR3 consists of 15 residues. Trimming took 3 bases from V and 3 from J, leaving 15 bases between them. CDR1 and CDR2 (germline): SGHNT, YENEEA. CDR3 loop: CASSLGGGMRYEQYF. CDR3 sequence (DNA): TGTGCCAGCAGCTTGGGTGGGGGAATGCGCTACGAGCAGTACTTC.